This passage covers 7 T cell receptor beta chains from one sample sequenced in a study of cytomegalovirus exposure and HLA in healthy donors. A multiplex PCR was run with 60 Vbeta primers and 13 Jbeta primers. Sequenced by immunoSEQ multiplex PCR; TCRdb stores in-frame clones only, minus some. Of some 88,000 clones listed, roughly two thirds are singletons. The source material was PBMCs. These receptor sequences come from a woman aged 25 to 39 in good health and CMV-seronegative.

The gene calls are TRBV7-2 and TRBJ2-1; D not certain. Germline V gene sequence: CDR1 SGHTA, CDR2 FQGNSA. V lost 5 bases and J lost 7, with 6 bases in between. This CDR3 has 11 residues. The CDR3 DNA follows: TGTGCCAGCAGCCTCCTTAATGAGCAGTTCTTC. As protein: CASSLLNEQFF.

The chain employs TRBV20-1 and TRBJ2-7; D unresolved. The CDR3 is 10 residues long. Trimming pared 2 bases from V and 4 bases from J, leaving 3 bases between. Germline V CDR1 and CDR2: DFQATT, SNEGSKA (reference sequence). The CDR3 protein is CSARSYEQYF. DNA for the CDR3: TGCAGTGCTAGATCATACGAGCAGTACTTC.

The V gene is TRBV5-4, the J gene TRBJ2-1; D not certain. This CDR3 region has 12 residues. V was pared by 3 bases and J by 4 bases, with 5 bases between. Germline CDR1 reads SGHNT; CDR2 reads YYREEE (reference sequence). The CDR3 is CASSSYYNEQFF. CDR3 coding DNA: TGTGCCAGCAGCTCCTATTACAATGAGCAGTTCTTC. Based on the CDR3 plus reference TRBV5-4 and TRBJ2-1, the full variable domain is ETGVTQSPTHLIKTRGQQVTLRCSSQSGHNTVSWYQQALGQGPQFIFQYYREEENGRGNFPPRFSGLQFPNYSSELNVNALELDDSALYLCASSSYYNEQFFGPGTRLTVL.

CDR3 sequence reads: CASSHGTGRYNEQFF. The DNA of the CDR3 is TGTGCCAGCAGCCACGGGACAGGGAGGTACAATGAGCAGTTCTTC. V usage is TRBV27 and J usage is TRBJ2-1, with 9 nucleotides matching TRBD1. In germline, CDR1 is MNHEY, CDR2 SMNVEV (reference sequence). V gave up 6 bases and J gave up 4 bases; unmatched junction bases: 7. The CDR3 is 15 amino acids.

The V gene is TRBV29-1, the J gene TRBJ2-7; TRBD2 matches at 12 bases. Per germline, CDR1 SQVTM and CDR2 ANQGSEA. Unmatched junction bases numbered 9, after V lost 7 bases and J lost 8 bases. The CDR3 spans 13 residues. CDR3 coding DNA: TGCAGCGCAGACCTAGCGGGGGGGCGACAGCAGTACTTC. The encoded protein is CSADLAGGRQQYF.

This chain connects TRBV13 to TRBJ2-7, with D unclear. CDR3 length: 14 amino acids. V was shortened by 5 bases and J by 7 bases, with 18 bases between the two germline ends. CDR1 is PRHDT, CDR2 FYEKMQ, per germline (reference sequence). CDR3 region: CASSPPLKLEEQYF. CDR3 sequence (DNA): TGTGCCAGCAGCCCTCCCCTAAAGCTGGAGGAGCAGTACTTC.

The rearrangement uses TRBV12-5 and TRBJ1-2; TRBD1 aligns across 9 bases. The CDR3 covers 16 residues. Trimming removed 5 bases from V and 6 bases from J; junction bases left unmatched: 13. CDR1 and CDR2 from the germline V gene are LGHNT and FRNRAP. The CDR3 bases are TGTGCTAGTGGTCTTGGACAGGGGACCCCAAGTGATGGCTACACCTTC. Translating gives CASGLGQGTPSDGYTF.